This TCR beta chain originates from a study of blood T cell repertoires in COVID-19 (dated by TCRdb to the early 2020s). A note on the overall study: Samples covering the acute and convalescent phases of COVID-19 were provided by collaborators in the United States, Italy and Spain. Where available, HLA class I and class II types were taken from metadata supplied by the sample provider and were not determined by assay-based typing. The samples were drawn from the first 160 participants of the ongoing ImmuneRACE study and from 1,254 subjects provided by 6 global collaborators. The dataset comprised deeply sampled blood TCRbeta repertoires from subjects exposed to, actively infected with, or recovered from COVID-19. The sample metadata nearly always contained a de-identified subject ID, COVID-19 status, age in years and sex. A freely available public database, intended as a resource for researchers studying the immune response to SARS-CoV-2, is where the repertoires were released. The prospective study material was composed of cDNA or gDNA derived from T cells, B-cell-depleted T cells, or PBMCs.

TCRbeta CDR3 regions were amplified from genomic DNA using the immunoSEQ Assay, a bias-controlled multiplex PCR. As for how the authors treated the data: The number of nucleated cells in each sample was estimated from the amplification of reference gene primers within the assay. Sequence reads were collapsed and filtered to measure the absolute abundance of every unique TCRbeta CDR3 rearrangement. Productive Simpson clonality was computed per sample as the square root of Simpson's diversity index over productive rearrangements. Imported from immuneACCESS, the table was reduced by TCRdb to in-frame sequences with V and J called. These copies leave out some clones; in studies compared against another copy, an unresolved V gene accounts for under half, and the cause of the remainder is not known. The V and J calls and the clone size are those of that table, but D and trimming were determined from the DNA. Across this sample there are a few hundred thousand clones, with about 87% seen only once. The ten most abundant clones make up about 6% of the sample.

One collaborating source in Seattle enrolled patients during active infection and followed them longitudinally through the course of disease. Whole blood was collected in K2EDTA tubes by collaborating institutions according to the institutions' own protocols. For TCRbeta analysis, collaborators shipped samples in one of three forms: frozen whole blood, isolated PBMCs, or DNA extracted from either of those sample types. The study at large found these results: Clinical and demographic metadata were provided uncurated, with the amount varying by source and participant.

In regard to this clone: Which antigen it targets is not known. Per-base qualities were not stored, and no clone one base away is much larger.

According to the germline V gene, CDR1 reads SGHNT and CDR2 reads YENEEA. From the cysteine up to the phenylalanine, the CDR3 has a length of 16 residues. The CDR3 DNA has 48 bases and is translated from base 1. Trimming takes 5 bases from V and 6 bases from J, and the germline ends sit 20 bases apart. The TCR sequence derives from a woman between 50 and 59 years old with COVID-19, enrolled during active disease. Material: peripheral blood. This chain joins TRBV11-3 to TRBJ2-1; the D segment could be TRBD2, given 6 matching bases. CDR3 reads: CASSPPGGAEVNEQFF. In nucleotides, the sequence is TGTGCCAGCAGCCCCCCCGGGGGAGCGGAGGTCAATGAGCAGTTCTTC.